This TCR beta chain was found in a study of blood T cell repertoires in COVID-19. Study overall: Both acute and convalescent COVID-19 samples were obtained from the United States, Italy and Spain. Sources were T cells, B-cell-depleted T cells, or PBMCs; the material itself was cDNA or gDNA.

Original processing notes: Estimation of nucleated cell counts was performed using reference gene primer amplification. The protocol was immunoSEQ multiplex PCR, while the TCRdb copy is restricted to in-frame clones and leaves out a portion. V, J and clone size are taken as reported in that table, and D and trimming were inferred from the DNA itself. This table has around 150,000 clones, more than 80% appearing once. Trimming at V came to 7 bases and at J to 3 bases, leaving 17 bases not matched to a gene. Germline V gives CDR1 SNHLY, CDR2 FYNNEI. This CDR3 has 20 amino acids. The specimen sequenced was peripheral blood. The V gene is TRBV2, the J gene TRBJ2-1, with 14 bases identical to TRBD2. This clonotype originated in a human donor in a cohort sampled during active COVID-19. CDR3 sequence reads: CASIPRTSGGPPGFYNEQFF. In DNA, the CDR3 is TGTGCCAGCATTCCCCGGACTAGCGGGGGGCCCCCTGGTTTCTACAATGAGCAGTTCTTC.